Each of the 8 T cell receptor beta chains below was sequenced from the same sample in a study of beta chain features in type 1 diabetes. The entirety of the isolated RNA underwent reverse transcription, so expressed TCRB transcripts were sequenced. TCRdb's copy holds only in-frame clones and misses some; the assay was immunoSEQ multiplex PCR. The data contain some 640,000 clones, over 11% of them seen just once; the ten biggest clones take up 0.04%. Which antigens these TCRs recognize remains unknown. Study-level results: Researchers report that Type 1 diabetes patients had moderately but significantly shorter TCRB CDR3s across all four CD4+ subsets.

Sequenced material: naive CD4+ T cells from blood. Every receptor here comes from a man between 18 and 29 years old with type 1 diabetes.

This clone was detected only a few times. J is TRBJ2-2 and V is TRBV6-5; D unresolved. The CDR3 runs to 14 residues. V was trimmed by 10 bases and J by 3 bases, leaving 15 bases between them. Germline CDR1 reads MNHEY; CDR2 reads SVGAGI. CDR3 sequence (DNA): TGTGCCACCTACTTCAATAGAGACACCGGGGAGCTGTTTTTT. It encodes CATYFNRDTGELFF.

The sample holds a few counts of this clone. This chain links TRBV2 with TRBJ1-1; D unclear. Trimming removed 4 bases from V and 1 base from J, with 10 bases in between. The CDR3 is 14 residues long. Germline V gene sequence: CDR1 SNHLY, CDR2 FYNNEI. This chain's CDR3 is CASSGNLPNTEAFF. In nucleotides, the CDR3 is TGTGCCAGCAGTGGGAACCTTCCGAACACTGAAGCTTTCTTT.

This clone was observed a few times. The chain combines TRBV14 with TRBJ1-2; D is ambiguous. Germline-derived CDR1 and CDR2 are SGHDN and FVKESK. Trimming took 4 bases from V and 5 from J, leaving 17 bases between them. The CDR3 covers 15 residues. CDR3 sequence reads: CASSLNGGSSYGYTF. The CDR3, as DNA: TGTGCCAGCAGCCTTAACGGAGGTAGTTCTTATGGCTACACCTTC.

This clone has more than one count but fewer than ten. The chain has TRBV10-3 and TRBJ2-3; a possible D gene is TRBD2 (6 bases). Trimming removed 5 bases at V and 2 bases at J, with 20 bases between. CDR3 length: 17 residues. Per germline, CDR1 ENHRY and CDR2 SYGVKD. CDR3 bases: TGTGCCATCAGTCGATTGACCGGGACTCGCCTCACAGATACGCAGTATTTT. Its protein is CAISRLTGTRLTDTQYF.

The V call is TRBV18, the J call TRBJ1-1; no clear D. Between the trimmed V and J ends, which lost 6 bases and 2 bases, there was a span of 16 bases. The CDR3 covers 15 residues. Germline CDR1 and CDR2: KGHSH and LQKENI. In DNA, the CDR3 is TGTGCCAGCTCGGAAGTCGCCCGGAGCAACACTGAAGCTTTCTTT. Translating it yields CASSEVARSNTEAFF.

The CDR3 sequence is CASSLELAVGYEQYF. The CDR3 nucleotides are TGCGCCAGCAGCTTGGAACTAGCGGTAGGCTACGAGCAGTACTTC. The chain links TRBV5-1 to TRBJ2-7; 8 bases align to TRBD2. The CDR3 totals 15 residues. With 0 bases clipped from V and 3 bases from J, the junction kept 5 bases outside the gene matches. From germline, CDR1 is SGHRS and CDR2 YFSETQ.

The chain employs TRBV4-2 and TRBJ1-4; 10 bases align to TRBD1. V trimming: 1 base; J trimming: 7 bases; junction bases outside the gene matches: 6. There are 16 residues in the CDR3. Germline lookup yields CDR1 LGHNA and CDR2 YNFKEQ. CDR3: CASSQVAGQGSEKLFF. The CDR3 bases are TGTGCCAGCAGCCAAGTTGCGGGACAGGGGTCTGAAAAACTGTTTTTT.

The rearrangement links TRBV30 to TRBJ1-5; D gene uncertain. CDR1 and CDR2 (germline): GTSNPN, SVGIG (reference sequence). CDR3 length equals 14 residues. The V end was cut by 1 base, the J end by 6 bases, with 13 bases between. For the CDR3, the DNA is TGTGCCTGGAGTGGACACCTGGGTGGTCAGCCCCAGCATTTT. Translated: CAWSGHLGGQPQHF.